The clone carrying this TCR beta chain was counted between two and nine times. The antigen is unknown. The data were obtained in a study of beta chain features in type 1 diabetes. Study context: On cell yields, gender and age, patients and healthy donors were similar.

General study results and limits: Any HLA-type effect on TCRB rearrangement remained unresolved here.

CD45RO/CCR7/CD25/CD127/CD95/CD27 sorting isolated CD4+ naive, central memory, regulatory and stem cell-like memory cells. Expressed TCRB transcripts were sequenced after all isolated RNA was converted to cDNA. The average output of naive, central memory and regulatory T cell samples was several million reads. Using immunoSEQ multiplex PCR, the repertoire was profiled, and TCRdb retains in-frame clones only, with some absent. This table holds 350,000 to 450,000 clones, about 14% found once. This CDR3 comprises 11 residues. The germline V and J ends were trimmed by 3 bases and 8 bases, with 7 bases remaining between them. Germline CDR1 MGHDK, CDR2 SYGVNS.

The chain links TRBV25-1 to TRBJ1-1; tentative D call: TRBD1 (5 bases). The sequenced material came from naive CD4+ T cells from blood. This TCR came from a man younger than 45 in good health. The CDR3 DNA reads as TGTGCCAGCAGTGAGGGGGTAGAAGCTTTCTTT. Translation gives CASSEGVEAFF.